The next 18 T cell receptor beta chains were all read from a single sample in a study of blood T cell repertoires in COVID-19. Sequencing used immunoSEQ multiplex PCR; TCRdb keeps in-frame clones, though not all of them. This sample has roughly 120,000 clones, with roughly 90% found just once. Material for sequencing was peripheral blood. Source of these receptors: a man in his 70s who had recovered from COVID-19.

The chain uses TRBV6-1 and TRBJ1-1; maybe TRBD1 (6 bases). Germline CDR1 and CDR2: MNHNS and SASEGT. V lost 10 bases and J lost 5, with 20 bases in between. The CDR3 is made up of 14 amino acids. The CDR3 protein is CATTGWGAETEAFF. DNA of the CDR3: TGTGCCACCACAGGGTGGGGCGCGGAAACTGAAGCTTTCTTT.

The gene calls are TRBV5-4 and TRBJ1-2; possible D gene TRBD1, 5 bases. Germline V gene sequence: CDR1 SGHNT, CDR2 YYREEE (reference sequence). V gave up 4 bases and J gave up 4 bases, with 14 bases separating them. This CDR3 has 14 amino acids. CDR3 sequence reads: CASSPGHPFYGYTF. The DNA of the CDR3 is TGTGCCAGCAGCCCCGGACACCCCTTCTATGGCTACACCTTC.

In its sample, this clone was seen once. The chain joins TRBV10-3 to TRBJ1-5; D gene ambiguous. CDR3 length: 16 residues. CDR1 is ENHRY and CDR2 is SYGVKD in the germline V gene. Deletions cut 2 bases from V and 0 bases from J, with 11 bases between. The CDR3: CAISEREVFSNQPQHF. The CDR3 DNA reads TGTGCCATCAGTGAGAGAGAAGTATTTAGCAATCAGCCCCAGCATTTT.

The rearrangement joins TRBV4-2 to TRBJ2-7; 7 nucleotides align to TRBD2. Germline loops: CDR1 LGHNA, CDR2 YNFKEQ. V lost 2 bases and J lost 6; bases outside the gene matches: 10. This CDR3 is built from 15 residues. CDR3 residues: CASSQLDYSGGEQYF. The CDR3 DNA is TGTGCCAGCAGCCAACTGGACTATTCGGGGGGCGAGCAGTACTTC.

The CDR3: CASRPSGGRGSYEQYF. The CDR3 DNA sequence: TGTGCCAGCAGGCCCTCAGGGGGCCGGGGCTCCTACGAGCAGTACTTC. The chain carries TRBV6-4 and TRBJ2-7; 8 nucleotides agree with TRBD1. J gave up 0 bases and V 6 bases, and 10 bases lay outside the gene matches. Germline CDR1 MRHNA, CDR2 SNTAGT. CDR3 length: 16 residues.

The J gene is TRBJ2-4, the V gene TRBV5-4; 8 bases agree with TRBD1. The CDR3 loop spans 15 amino acids. Germline values: CDR1 SGHNT, CDR2 YYREEE (reference sequence). Losses at the gene ends were 2 bases for V and 7 bases for J; bases not matched to a gene: 8. This chain's CDR3 is CASSLPQGAMNIQYF. The CDR3 DNA is TGTGCCAGCAGCTTACCCCAGGGGGCGATGAACATTCAGTACTTC.

The chain uses TRBV19 and TRBJ2-1; the match to TRBD2 covers 9 bases. V dropped 3 bases and J dropped 3; count of bases not matched to a gene: 3. Germline V gene data show CDR1 as LNHDA and CDR2 as SQIVND (reference sequence). This CDR3 contains 15 residues. CDR3 nucleotides: TGTGCCAGTAGTATTCTAGCGGGGTACTACAATGAGCAGTTCTTC. Translation gives CASSILAGYYNEQFF.

The CDR3 nucleotides read TGCGCCAGCAGTGGGGCGGGGGGCTACACCTTC. Protein sequence: CASSGAGGYTF. The V gene is TRBV10-2, the J gene TRBJ1-2; no firm D call. The CDR3 totals 11 residues. The germline V and J ends were trimmed by 4 bases and 8 bases, with 8 bases remaining between them. Germline-derived CDR1 and CDR2 are WSHSY and SAAADI.

The chain employs TRBV7-2 and TRBJ1-4; TRBD1 is a possible D gene (5 bases). Trimming stripped 6 bases from V and 3 bases from J, with 8 bases between. The CDR3 is made up of 13 amino acids. Germline V CDR1 and CDR2: SGHTA, FQGNSA. Here the CDR3 reads CASRRGPNEKLFF. The DNA of the CDR3 is TGTGCCAGCAGGCGGGGCCCTAATGAAAAACTGTTTTTT. Full variable domain (missing parts from reference TRBV7-2 and TRBJ1-4): GAGVSQSPSNKVTEKGKDVELRCDPISGHTALYWYRQSLGQGLEFLIYFQGNSAPDKSGLPSDRFSAERTGGSVSTLTIQRTQQEDSAVYLCASRRGPNEKLFFGSGTQLSVL.

CDR3 protein: CASSPGAVETQYF. The CDR3, as DNA: TGTGCCAGCTCACCCGGTGCTGTGGAGACCCAGTACTTC. The rearrangement joins TRBV18 to TRBJ2-5; D is uncertain. Trimming took off 3 bases at V and 5 bases at J, with 10 bases between the two ends. Germline assignment: CDR1 KGHSH and CDR2 LQKENI. The CDR3 runs 13 residues.

The V call is TRBV7-2, the J call TRBJ1-6, with 8 bases identical to TRBD1. The CDR3 has 14 amino acids. The ends lost 4 bases at V and 10 bases at J; junction bases unmatched: 6. Germline CDR1 SGHTA, CDR2 FQGNSA. This CDR3 is CASSSVQGESPLHF. The CDR3 nucleotides read TGTGCCAGCAGCTCTGTACAGGGGGAATCACCCCTCCACTTT.

The chain employs TRBV19 and TRBJ1-5; 7 bases are a match to TRBD1. The trim removed 5 bases at V and 5 bases at J, leaving 3 bases unmatched. Germline loops: CDR1 LNHDA, CDR2 SQIVND (reference sequence). CDR3 length: 13 residues. The CDR3 sequence: CASSPDRDQPQHF. The CDR3 coding sequence is TGTGCCAGTAGTCCAGACAGGGATCAGCCCCAGCATTTT.

This clone was recorded a few times. The rearrangement uses TRBV5-6 and TRBJ1-5; D possibly corresponds to TRBD1 (5 bases). V was clipped by 4 bases and J by 6 bases, with 11 bases between them. This CDR3 contains 13 residues. Germline V gene data show CDR1 as SGHDT and CDR2 as YYEEEE. The CDR3 bases are TGTGCCAGCAGCCGCGACAGATCTCAGCCCCAGCATTTT. Protein product: CASSRDRSQPQHF.

The chain carries TRBV3-1 (or the pseudogene TRBV3-2) and TRBJ1-2, with TRBD1 as a possible D gene (5 bases). CDR1 and CDR2 (germline): LGHDT, YNNKEL (reference sequence). The length of the CDR3 is 13 residues. With 5 bases removed from V and 6 bases from J, the gap between germline ends came to 13 bases. The DNA of the CDR3 is TGTGCCAGCAGCTTCGGACAACGGAATGGCTACACCTTC. The encoded protein is CASSFGQRNGYTF.

At least ten counts were recorded for this clone. This chain links TRBV2 with TRBJ1-5, with a possible D match to TRBD1 (5 bases). This CDR3 is 16 amino acids long. Germline lookup yields CDR1 SNHLY and CDR2 FYNNEI. V gave up 1 base and J gave up 3 bases, with 13 bases separating them. The chain's CDR3 is CASSEDPGKVNQPQHF. The CDR3 bases are TGTGCCAGCAGTGAAGATCCAGGGAAGGTCAATCAGCCCCAGCATTTT.

This clone was picked up one time. CDR3 coding DNA: TGCGCCAGCAGTTCTGCAGGTGGGTCACCAATTTCACACCCCTCCAGCAATCAGCCCCAGCATTTT. This gives the protein CASSSAGGSPISHPSSNQPQHF. This rearrangement joins TRBV10-1 to TRBJ1-5; unclear D gene. The germline V gene encodes CDR1 WNHNN and CDR2 SYGVQD (reference sequence). The CDR3 covers 22 residues. V shed 5 bases and J shed 1 base, with 33 bases lying between them.

The rearrangement joins TRBV15 to TRBJ2-2; 10 positions agree with TRBD1. Germline values: CDR1 LNHNV, CDR2 YYDKDF (reference sequence). The CDR3 covers 15 residues. V gave up 2 bases and J gave up 6 bases; unmatched junction bases: 3. The DNA of the CDR3 is TGTGCCACCAGCAGACGACAGGGGGCTTCCGGGGAGCTGTTTTTT. Protein product: CATSRRQGASGELFF.

The CDR3 spells CASRPTSTDTQYF. The CDR3 DNA sequence: TGTGCCAGCAGACCCACTAGTACGGATACGCAGTATTTT. This chain links TRBV2 with TRBJ2-3; TRBD2 might be the D (5 bases). From germline, CDR1 is SNHLY and CDR2 FYNNEI. CDR3 size: 13 residues. V shed 6 bases and J shed 6 bases, with 13 bases lying between them.